This T cell receptor beta chain comes out of a study of blood T cell repertoires in COVID-19. The overall study: Acute and convalescent COVID-19 samples came from the United States, Italy and Spain. The analysed material was cDNA or gDNA that came from T cells, B-cell-depleted T cells, or PBMCs.

CDR1 and CDR2 (germline): SGHVS, FNYEAQ. The CDR3 is 16 residues long. V was pared by 4 bases and J by 3 bases, with 6 bases of the junction left unmatched. In the study's own analysis: It was from reference gene primer amplification that nucleated cell counts were estimated. Sequenced by immunoSEQ multiplex PCR; TCRdb stores in-frame clones only, minus some. Clone size and the V and J calls come from that table; the DNA yielded D and trimming. The sample includes approximately 140,000 clones, about 82% of them seen just once. The sequence came from a woman aged 40 to 49 with active or convalescent COVID-19. V is TRBV7-6 and J is TRBJ2-2; TRBD1 aligns across 9 bases. Sequencing was carried out using peripheral blood. CDR3 sequence reads: CASSSHRGRYTGELFF. In DNA form, the CDR3 reads TGTGCCAGCAGCTCCCACAGGGGGCGGTACACCGGGGAGCTGTTTTTT. Full variable domain (missing parts from reference TRBV7-6 and TRBJ2-2): GAGVSQSPRYKVTKRGQDVALRCDPISGHVSLYWYRQALGQGPEFLTYFNYEAQQDKSGLPNDRFSAERPEGSISTLTIQRTEQRDSAMYRCASSSHRGRYTGELFFGEGSRLTVL.